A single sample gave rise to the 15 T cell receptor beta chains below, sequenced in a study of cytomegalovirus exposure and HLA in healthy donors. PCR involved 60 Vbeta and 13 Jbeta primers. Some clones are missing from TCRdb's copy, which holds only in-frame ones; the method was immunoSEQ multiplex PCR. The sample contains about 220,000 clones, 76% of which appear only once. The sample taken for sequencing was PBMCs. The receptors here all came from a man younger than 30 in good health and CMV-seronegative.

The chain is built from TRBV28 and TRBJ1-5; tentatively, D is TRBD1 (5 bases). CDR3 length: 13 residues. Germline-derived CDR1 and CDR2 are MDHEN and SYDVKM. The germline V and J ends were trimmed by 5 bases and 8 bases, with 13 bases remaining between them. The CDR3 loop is CASSTLWGEPQHF. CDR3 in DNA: TGTGCCAGCAGTACCCTGTGGGGGGAGCCCCAGCATTTT.

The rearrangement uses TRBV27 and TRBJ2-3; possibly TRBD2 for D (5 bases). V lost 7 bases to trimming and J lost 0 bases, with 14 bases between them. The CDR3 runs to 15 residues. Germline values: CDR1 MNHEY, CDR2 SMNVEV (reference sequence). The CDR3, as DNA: TGTGCCAGCACCCGCCGGGGTTCAAGCACAGATACGCAGTATTTT. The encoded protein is CASTRRGSSTDTQYF.

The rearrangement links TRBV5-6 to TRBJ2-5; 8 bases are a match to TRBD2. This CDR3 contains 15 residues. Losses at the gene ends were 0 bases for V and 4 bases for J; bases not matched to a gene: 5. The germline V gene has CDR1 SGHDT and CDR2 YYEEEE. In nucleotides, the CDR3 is TGTGCCAGCAGCTTGGCACCAGCGGGAGTAGAGACCCAGTACTTC. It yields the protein CASSLAPAGVETQYF.

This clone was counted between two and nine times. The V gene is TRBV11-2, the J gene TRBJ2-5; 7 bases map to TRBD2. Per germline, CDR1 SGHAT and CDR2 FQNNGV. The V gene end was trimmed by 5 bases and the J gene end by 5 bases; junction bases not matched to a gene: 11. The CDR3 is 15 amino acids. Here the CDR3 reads CASSAGASAVETQYF. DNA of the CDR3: TGTGCCAGCAGCGCGGGAGCTAGCGCGGTCGAGACCCAGTACTTC.

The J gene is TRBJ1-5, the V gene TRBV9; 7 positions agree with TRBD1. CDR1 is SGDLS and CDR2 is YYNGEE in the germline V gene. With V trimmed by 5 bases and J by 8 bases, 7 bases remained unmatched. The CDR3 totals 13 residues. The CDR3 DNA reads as TGTGCCAGCAGTCCCTTCCAGGGGGAGCCCCAGCATTTT. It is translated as CASSPFQGEPQHF.

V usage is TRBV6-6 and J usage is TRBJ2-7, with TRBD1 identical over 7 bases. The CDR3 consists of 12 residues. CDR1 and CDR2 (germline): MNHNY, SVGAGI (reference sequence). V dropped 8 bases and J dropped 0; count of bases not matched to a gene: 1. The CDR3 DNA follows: TGTGCCAGCGGGACAGTCTCCTACGAGCAGTACTTC. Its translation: CASGTVSYEQYF.

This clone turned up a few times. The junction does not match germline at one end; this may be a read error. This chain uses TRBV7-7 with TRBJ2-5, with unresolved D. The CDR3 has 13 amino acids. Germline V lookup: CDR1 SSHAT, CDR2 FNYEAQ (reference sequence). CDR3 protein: CASSLEARETQYF. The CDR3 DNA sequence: TGTGCTAGCAGCTTAGAGGCTAGGGAGACCCAGTACTTC.

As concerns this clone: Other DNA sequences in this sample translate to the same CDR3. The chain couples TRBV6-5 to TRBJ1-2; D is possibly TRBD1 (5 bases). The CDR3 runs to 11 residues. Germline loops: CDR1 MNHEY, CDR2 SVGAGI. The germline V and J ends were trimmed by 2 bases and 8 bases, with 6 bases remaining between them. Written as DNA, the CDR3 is TGTGCCAGCAGTTACCAGGGCGGCTACACCTTC. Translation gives CASSYQGGYTF.

The CDR3 coding sequence is TGTGCCAGCAGTCCCCAACTGATCACTGAAGCTTTCTTT. Amino acids: CASSPQLITEAFF. The rearrangement joins TRBV28 to TRBJ1-1; D unclear. This CDR3 has 13 amino acids. The germline CDR1 and CDR2 sequences are MDHEN and SYDVKM. V was pared by 5 bases and J by 4 bases, with 11 bases between.

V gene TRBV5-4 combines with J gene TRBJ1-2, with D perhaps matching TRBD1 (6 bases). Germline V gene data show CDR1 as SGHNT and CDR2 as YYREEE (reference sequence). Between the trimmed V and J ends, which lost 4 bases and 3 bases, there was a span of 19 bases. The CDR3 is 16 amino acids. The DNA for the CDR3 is TGTGCCAGCAGCCGGGGCCCAGGGGTTCGGGACTATGGCTACACCTTC. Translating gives CASSRGPGVRDYGYTF. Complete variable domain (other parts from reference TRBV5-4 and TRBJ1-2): ETGVTQSPTHLIKTRGQQVTLRCSSQSGHNTVSWYQQALGQGPQFIFQYYREEENGRGNFPPRFSGLQFPNYSSELNVNALELDDSALYLCASSRGPGVRDYGYTFGSGTRLTVV.

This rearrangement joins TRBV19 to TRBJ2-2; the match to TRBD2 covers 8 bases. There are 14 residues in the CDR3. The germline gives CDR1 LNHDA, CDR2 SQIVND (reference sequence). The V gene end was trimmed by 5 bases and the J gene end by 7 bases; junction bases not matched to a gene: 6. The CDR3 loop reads CASSLAGLFGELFF. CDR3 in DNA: TGTGCCAGTAGTTTAGCGGGATTGTTCGGGGAGCTGTTTTTT.

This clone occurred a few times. The CDR3 region is CASSQKQGLHEQYF. CDR3 DNA sequence: TGTGCCAGCAGTCAAAAACAGGGTCTTCACGAGCAGTACTTC. This chain uses TRBV27 with TRBJ2-7; perhaps TRBD1 as D (6 bases). Germline-derived CDR1 and CDR2 are MNHEY and SMNVEV (reference sequence). Trimming left V 5 bases short and J 5 bases short, with 16 bases between. The CDR3 covers 14 residues.

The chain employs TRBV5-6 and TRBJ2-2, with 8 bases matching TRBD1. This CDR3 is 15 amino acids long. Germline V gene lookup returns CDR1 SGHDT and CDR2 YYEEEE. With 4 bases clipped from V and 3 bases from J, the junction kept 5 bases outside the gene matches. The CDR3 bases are TGTGCCAGCAGCCTCTTGACAGGGGACACCGGGGAGCTGTTTTTT. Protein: CASSLLTGDTGELFF.

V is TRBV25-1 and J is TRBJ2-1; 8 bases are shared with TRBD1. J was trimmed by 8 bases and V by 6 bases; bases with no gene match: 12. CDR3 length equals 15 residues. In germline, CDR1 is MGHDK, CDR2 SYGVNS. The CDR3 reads CASSPTGALTYEQFF. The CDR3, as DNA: TGTGCCAGCAGCCCGACAGGGGCATTAACCTATGAGCAGTTCTTC.

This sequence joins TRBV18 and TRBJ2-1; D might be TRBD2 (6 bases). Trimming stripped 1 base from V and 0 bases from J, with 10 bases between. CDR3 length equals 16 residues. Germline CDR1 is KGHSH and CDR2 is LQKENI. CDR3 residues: CASSPLGGGSYNEQFF. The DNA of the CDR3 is TGTGCCAGCTCACCACTGGGGGGAGGCTCCTACAATGAGCAGTTCTTC.